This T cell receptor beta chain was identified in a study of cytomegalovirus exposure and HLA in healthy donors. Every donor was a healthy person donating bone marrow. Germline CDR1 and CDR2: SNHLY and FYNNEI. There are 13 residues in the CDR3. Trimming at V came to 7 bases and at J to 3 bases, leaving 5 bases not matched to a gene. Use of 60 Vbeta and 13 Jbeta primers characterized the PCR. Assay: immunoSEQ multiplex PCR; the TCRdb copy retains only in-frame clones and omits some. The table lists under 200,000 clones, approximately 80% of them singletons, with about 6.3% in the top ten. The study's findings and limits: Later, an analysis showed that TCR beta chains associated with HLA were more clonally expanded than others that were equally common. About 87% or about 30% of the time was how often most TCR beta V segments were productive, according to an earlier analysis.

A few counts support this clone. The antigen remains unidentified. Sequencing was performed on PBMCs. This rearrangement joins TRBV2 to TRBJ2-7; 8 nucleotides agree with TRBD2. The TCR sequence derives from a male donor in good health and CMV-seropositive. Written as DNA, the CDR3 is TGTGCCAGCATGTACGGGAGGGGCTACGAGCAGTACTTC. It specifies CASMYGRGYEQYF.